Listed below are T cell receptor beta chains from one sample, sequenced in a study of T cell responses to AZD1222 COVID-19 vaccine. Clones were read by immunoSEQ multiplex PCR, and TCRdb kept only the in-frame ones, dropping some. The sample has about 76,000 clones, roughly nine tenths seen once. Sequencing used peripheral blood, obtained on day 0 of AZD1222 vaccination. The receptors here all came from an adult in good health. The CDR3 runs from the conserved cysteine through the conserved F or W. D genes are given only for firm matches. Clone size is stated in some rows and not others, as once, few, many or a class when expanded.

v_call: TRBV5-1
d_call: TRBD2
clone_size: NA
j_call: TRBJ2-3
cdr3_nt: TGCGCCAGCAGCTGGGGGACTAGCGGGGGCCCGTATTTT
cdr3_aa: CASSWGTSGGPYF

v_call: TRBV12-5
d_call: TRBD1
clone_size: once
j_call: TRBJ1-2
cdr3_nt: TGTGCTAGTGGTCCGACAGGGGGCGCCGGTTCCAACTATGGCTACACCTTC
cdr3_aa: CASGPTGGAGSNYGYTF

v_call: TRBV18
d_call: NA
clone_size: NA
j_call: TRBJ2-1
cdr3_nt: TGTGCCAGCTCACCACGCGCCAGTCCAACTGAGCAGTTCTTC
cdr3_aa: CASSPRASPTEQFF

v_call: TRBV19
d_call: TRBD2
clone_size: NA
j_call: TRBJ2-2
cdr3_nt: TGTGCCAGTAGTATACGGGCTAGCGGGGGGACCGGGGAGCTGTTTTTT
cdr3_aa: CASSIRASGGTGELFF

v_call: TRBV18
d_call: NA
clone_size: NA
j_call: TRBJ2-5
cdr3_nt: TGTGCCAGCTCACCACCGAACCGGGGTCACCAAGAGACCCAGTACTTC
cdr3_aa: CASSPPNRGHQETQYF

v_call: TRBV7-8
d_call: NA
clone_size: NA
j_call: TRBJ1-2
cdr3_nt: TGTGCCAGCAGCCCCCCTCTACAGCGAGATGGTTATGGCTACACCTTC
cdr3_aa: CASSPPLQRDGYGYTF

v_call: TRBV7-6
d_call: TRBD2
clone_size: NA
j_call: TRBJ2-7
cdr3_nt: TGTGCCAGCAGCCTAGCGGGAGGGCCCGGGGACGAGCAGTACTTC
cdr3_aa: CASSLAGGPGDEQYF

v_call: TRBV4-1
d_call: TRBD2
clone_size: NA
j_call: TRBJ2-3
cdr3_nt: TGCGCCAGCAGCCACGGACTAGCGGGGTTAGTAGATACGCAGTATTTT
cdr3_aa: CASSHGLAGLVDTQYF

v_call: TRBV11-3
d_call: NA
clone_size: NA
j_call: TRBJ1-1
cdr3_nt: TGTGCCAGCAGCTTAGATGACAGGAGGGCTGAAGCTTTCTTT
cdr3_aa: CASSLDDRRAEAFF

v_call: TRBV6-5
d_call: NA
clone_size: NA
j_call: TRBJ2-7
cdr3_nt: TGTGCCAGCAGTTACTCCGGGGCAGAAATATACTACGAGCAGTACTTC
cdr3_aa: CASSYSGAEIYYEQYF

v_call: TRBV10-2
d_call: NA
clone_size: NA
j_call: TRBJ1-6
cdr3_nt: TGCGCCAGCAGTGAGTTCTTTTCCTATAATTCACCCCTCCACTTT
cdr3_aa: CASSEFFSYNSPLHF

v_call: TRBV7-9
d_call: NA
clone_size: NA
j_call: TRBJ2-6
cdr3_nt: TGTGCCAGCAGCTCGACCTTCAGGGGTCCTGGGGCCAACGTCCTGACTTTC
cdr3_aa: CASSSTFRGPGANVLTF